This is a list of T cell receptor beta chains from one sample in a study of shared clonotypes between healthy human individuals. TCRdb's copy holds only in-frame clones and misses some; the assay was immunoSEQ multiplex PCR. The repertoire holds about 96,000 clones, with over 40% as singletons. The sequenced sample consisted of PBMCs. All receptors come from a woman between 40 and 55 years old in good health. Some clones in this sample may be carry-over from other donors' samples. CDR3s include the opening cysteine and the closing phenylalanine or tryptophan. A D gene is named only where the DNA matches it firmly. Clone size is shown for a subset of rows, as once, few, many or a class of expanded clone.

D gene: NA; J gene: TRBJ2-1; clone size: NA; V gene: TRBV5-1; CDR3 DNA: TGCGCCAGCAGCCTGGGACCCAACAATGAGCAGTTCTTC; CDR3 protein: CASSLGPNNEQFF
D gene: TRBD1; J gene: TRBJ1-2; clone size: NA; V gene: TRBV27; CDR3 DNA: TGTGCCAGCAGCTCGAACAGGGGGCTCCGGGGCTACACCTTC; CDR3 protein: CASSSNRGLRGYTF
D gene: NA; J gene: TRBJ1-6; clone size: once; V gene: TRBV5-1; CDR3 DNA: TGCGCCAGCAGCCCAAAAGTACAGGGCCACGAGTCACCCCTCCACTTT; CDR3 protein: CASSPKVQGHESPLHF
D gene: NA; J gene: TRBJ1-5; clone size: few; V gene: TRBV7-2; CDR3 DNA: TGTGCCAGCAGCACGGCGGGATTTTCTGGTCAGCCCCAGCATTTT; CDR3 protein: CASSTAGFSGQPQHF
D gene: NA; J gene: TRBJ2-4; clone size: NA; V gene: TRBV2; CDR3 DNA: TGTGCCAGCAGTGGCTCCCTAGCCAAAAACATTCAGTACTTC; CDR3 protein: CASSGSLAKNIQYF
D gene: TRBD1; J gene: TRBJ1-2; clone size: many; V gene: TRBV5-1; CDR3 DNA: TGCGCCAGCAGCAGGGGACAGGATAACTATGGCTACACCTTC; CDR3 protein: CASSRGQDNYGYTF
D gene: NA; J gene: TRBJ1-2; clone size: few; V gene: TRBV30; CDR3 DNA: TGTGCCTGGAGTGTGCCGGGAAGGGCGAACTATGGCTACACCTTC; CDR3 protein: CAWSVPGRANYGYTF
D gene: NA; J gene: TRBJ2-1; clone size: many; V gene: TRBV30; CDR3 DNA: TGTGCCTGCCGACAAGCGGGCTCCTACAATGAGCAGTTCTTC; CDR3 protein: CACRQAGSYNEQFF
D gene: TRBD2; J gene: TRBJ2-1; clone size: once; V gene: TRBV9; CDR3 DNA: TGTGCCAGCAGCGTGGTAACTAGCGGATACAATGAGCAGTTCTTC; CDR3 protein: CASSVVTSGYNEQFF
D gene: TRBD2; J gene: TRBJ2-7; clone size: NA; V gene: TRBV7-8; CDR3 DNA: TGTGCCAGCAGCTCCGGACTAGCGGGGACCTACGAGCAGTACTTC; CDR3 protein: CASSSGLAGTYEQYF